A selection of T cell receptor beta chains follows, all from one sample in a study of blood T cell repertoires in COVID-19. Sequencing used immunoSEQ multiplex PCR; TCRdb keeps in-frame clones, though not all of them. The table lists about 200,000 clones, approximately 85% of them singletons. The material sequenced was peripheral blood. The receptors stem from an elderly woman with acute or convalescent COVID-19. The CDR3 runs from the conserved cysteine through the conserved F or W. A D gene is named only where the DNA matches it firmly. Size is omitted from some rows. Given values are once, few, many or a class for expanded clones.

d_gene: TRBD1
v_gene: TRBV30
j_gene: TRBJ2-1
len: 15
abundance: NA
CDR3nt: TGTGCCTGGAGTACCCAGGGGACAGTTTACAATGAGCAGTTCTTC
CDR3aa: CAWSTQGTVYNEQFF

d_gene: NA
v_gene: TRBV28
j_gene: TRBJ1-5
len: 12
abundance: NA
CDR3nt: TGTGCCAGCAGTTTGAGGGATCAGCCCCAGCATTTT
CDR3aa: CASSLRDQPQHF

d_gene: NA
v_gene: TRBV29-1
j_gene: TRBJ2-7
len: 13
abundance: NA
CDR3nt: TGCAGCGTTAGTGTGGAAAACCGGGACGAGCAGTACTTC
CDR3aa: CSVSVENRDEQYF

d_gene: NA
v_gene: TRBV5-8
j_gene: TRBJ1-2
len: 14
abundance: NA
CDR3nt: TGTGCCAGCAGCTTTCGGGGGGGGGCCTATGGCTACACCTTC
CDR3aa: CASSFRGGAYGYTF

d_gene: TRBD2
v_gene: TRBV5-1
j_gene: TRBJ2-1
len: 16
abundance: NA
CDR3nt: TGCGCCAGCACCCCCGGGACTAGCGGGAGCTACAATGAGCAGTTCTTC
CDR3aa: CASTPGTSGSYNEQFF

d_gene: NA
v_gene: TRBV6-5
j_gene: TRBJ1-1
len: 13
abundance: NA
CDR3nt: TGTGCCAGCACCCCCCCTAGTAAAACTGAAGCTTTCTTT
CDR3aa: CASTPPSKTEAFF

d_gene: NA
v_gene: TRBV19
j_gene: TRBJ1-5
len: 16
abundance: NA
CDR3nt: TGTGCCAGTAGTATAGAGCGGGCACGGGACAATCAGCCCCAGCATTTT
CDR3aa: CASSIERARDNQPQHF

d_gene: NA
v_gene: TRBV5-4
j_gene: TRBJ1-2
len: 12
abundance: NA
CDR3nt: TGTGCCAGCAGCTTGGAGGGGTATGGCTACACCTTC
CDR3aa: CASSLEGYGYTF

d_gene: TRBD1
v_gene: TRBV28
j_gene: TRBJ2-1
len: 13
abundance: NA
CDR3nt: TGTGCCAGCAGCCCGGGACAGCCACCAGGGAAGTTCTTC
CDR3aa: CASSPGQPPGKFF

d_gene: NA
v_gene: TRBV12-3/TRBV12-4
j_gene: TRBJ1-2
len: 13
abundance: few
CDR3nt: TGTGCCAGCAGTGATGACCGGAGCTATGGCTACACCTTC
CDR3aa: CASSDDRSYGYTF